This is a list of T cell receptor beta chains from one sample in a study of cytomegalovirus exposure and HLA in healthy donors. Repertoires were generated with immunoSEQ multiplex PCR, while TCRdb's copy carries only in-frame clones and drops some. The sample has some 250,000 clones, 82% seen once. The source material was PBMCs. These receptors came from a middle-aged woman in good health and CMV-seropositive. The CDR3 runs from the conserved cysteine through the conserved F or W. Fields, in order: V gene, D gene, clone size, J gene, CDR3 DNA, CDR3 protein. A D gene is named only where the DNA matches it firmly. For some rows the clone size is stated as once, few or many, or as a class when expanded; others skip it.

TRBV19,TRBD2,few,TRBJ2-1,TGTGCCAGTAGTACCTGGACTAGCGGGGGAGAGTACAATGAGCAGTTCTTC,CASSTWTSGGEYNEQFF
TRBV13,.,few,TRBJ2-3,TGTGCCAGCAGCTTAGCACAGGGTACGCAGTATTTT,CASSLAQGTQYF
TRBV27,TRBD2,.,TRBJ2-5,TGTGCCAGCAGTTTAATTCCCCCTCGGATAGCGGGGTGGCGGGAGACCCAGTACTTC,CASSLIPPRIAGWRETQYF
TRBV10-2,.,few,TRBJ1-1,TGCGCCAGCAGTCCAGTGAACACTGAAGCTTTCTTT,CASSPVNTEAFF
TRBV5-1,TRBD1,.,TRBJ1-4,TGCGCCAGCAGCAGGGACAGTACCGAAAAACTGTTTTTT,CASSRDSTEKLFF
TRBV14,.,.,TRBJ2-3,TGTGCCAGCAGCCACCCTACAGGGTGGACCAGCGGAGATACGCAGTATTTT,CASSHPTGWTSGDTQYF
TRBV19,TRBD1,.,TRBJ1-1,TGTGCCAGTAGTATACAACAGGGGCGTGAAGCTTTCTTT,CASSIQQGREAFF
TRBV7-2,TRBD2,few,TRBJ2-1,TGTGCCAGCAGCTTGGACAGCGGGGGGGGGAATGAGCAGTTCTTC,CASSLDSGGGNEQFF
TRBV10-3,.,.,TRBJ1-1,TGTGCCATCAGTGAGTCGACTCAATGGACTGAAGCTTTCTTT,CAISESTQWTEAFF
TRBV30,.,.,TRBJ1-2,TGTGCCTGGGGGGCAGGGATGTGGACGGAAGGCTACACCTTC,CAWGAGMWTEGYTF
TRBV5-3,.,.,TRBJ1-1,TGTGCCAGAAGCTTGGACGGTACTGAAGCTTTCTTT,CARSLDGTEAFF
TRBV19,TRBD2,.,TRBJ2-1,TGTGCCAGTAGTTGGGGGGGATATGAGCAGTTCTTC,CASSWGGYEQFF
TRBV9,.,.,TRBJ1-2,TGTGCCAGCAGCGTAGTCCACTCCAAGGGCTACACCTTC,CASSVVHSKGYTF
TRBV5-3,.,.,TRBJ1-3,TGTGCCAGCCTGGACATCTACTCTGGAAACACCATATATTTT,CASLDIYSGNTIYF
TRBV6-6,.,.,TRBJ1-5,TGTGCCAGCACCACCGGACAGTTTAATCAGCCCCAGCATTTT,CASTTGQFNQPQHF
TRBV7-9,.,.,TRBJ2-7,TGTGCCAGCAGTAGGGACTTCTACGAGCAGTACTTC,CASSRDFYEQYF
TRBV4-3,TRBD1,.,TRBJ1-2,TGCGCCAGCAGCCGGGGACAGGGCGGCCGGGGCTACACCTTC,CASSRGQGGRGYTF
TRBV4-3,.,.,TRBJ2-2,TGCGCCAGCAGCCAAGTCTACAGGCCAAGTTCAGGCACCGGGGAGCTGTTTTTT,CASSQVYRPSSGTGELFF
TRBV5-4,.,.,TRBJ2-3,TGTGCCAGCAGCTTGAATAGGGGCCTAGGGGCCCCGGATACGCAGTATTTT,CASSLNRGLGAPDTQYF
TRBV19,TRBD1,.,TRBJ2-7,TGTGCCAGTAGTATAGGGACAGGGTCCTACGAGCAGTACTTC,CASSIGTGSYEQYF
TRBV10-3,.,few,TRBJ2-1,TGTGCCATCAGTGAGGCGGTACCCTACAATGAGCAGTTCTTC,CAISEAVPYNEQFF
TRBV30,.,.,TRBJ1-4,TGTGCCTGGAGTTTGAGGGTTACTAATGAAAAACTGTTTTTT,CAWSLRVTNEKLFF
TRBV6-5,TRBD1,few,TRBJ1-5,TGTGCCAGCAGGAGACAGGGGTGGGATCAGCCCCAGCATTTT,CASRRQGWDQPQHF